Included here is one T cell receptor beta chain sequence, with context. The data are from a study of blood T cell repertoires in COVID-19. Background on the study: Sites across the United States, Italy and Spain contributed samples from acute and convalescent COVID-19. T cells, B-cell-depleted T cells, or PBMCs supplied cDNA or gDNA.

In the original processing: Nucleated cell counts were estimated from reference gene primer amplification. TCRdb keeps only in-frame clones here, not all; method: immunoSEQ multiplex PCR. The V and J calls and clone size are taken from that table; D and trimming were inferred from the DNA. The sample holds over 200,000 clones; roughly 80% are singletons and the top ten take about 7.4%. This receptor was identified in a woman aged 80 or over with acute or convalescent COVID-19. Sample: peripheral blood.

The DNA of the CDR3 is TGTGCCAGCAGCGCGGATCCAACTAATGAAAAACTGTTTTTT. Encoded protein: CASSADPTNEKLFF. The genes are TRBV5-4 and TRBJ1-4; D gene uncertain. Germline CDR1 is SGHNT and CDR2 is YYREEE (reference sequence). V was trimmed by 4 bases and J by 0 bases, leaving 7 bases between them. CDR3 length: 14 amino acids.